This T cell receptor (beta chain) was obtained from a study of T cell responses to AZD1222 COVID-19 vaccine. Whole-study findings and limits: Females outnumbered males among donors, who were mostly white British; clonal diversity was possibly underestimated. Spike-wide vaccine-associated CD4 TCRs dominated at 160-218 and 743-854.

A note on this clone: Its antigen is unidentified.

With V trimmed by 6 bases and J by 5 bases, 7 bases remained unmatched. In germline, CDR1 is MNHEY, CDR2 SVGAGI. The CDR3 runs to 15 residues. Sequencing used immunoSEQ multiplex PCR; TCRdb keeps in-frame clones, though not all of them. The table includes some 120,000 clones, 65% to 90% detected once. The receptor comes from an adult in good health. Sequencing used peripheral blood, obtained on day 0 of AZD1222 vaccination. The chain has TRBV6-5 and TRBJ1-6, with 7 positions matching TRBD1. The CDR3 sequence: CASSPRTGDNSPLHF. CDR3 DNA: TGTGCCAGCAGCCCGAGGACAGGAGATAATTCACCCCTCCACTTT.